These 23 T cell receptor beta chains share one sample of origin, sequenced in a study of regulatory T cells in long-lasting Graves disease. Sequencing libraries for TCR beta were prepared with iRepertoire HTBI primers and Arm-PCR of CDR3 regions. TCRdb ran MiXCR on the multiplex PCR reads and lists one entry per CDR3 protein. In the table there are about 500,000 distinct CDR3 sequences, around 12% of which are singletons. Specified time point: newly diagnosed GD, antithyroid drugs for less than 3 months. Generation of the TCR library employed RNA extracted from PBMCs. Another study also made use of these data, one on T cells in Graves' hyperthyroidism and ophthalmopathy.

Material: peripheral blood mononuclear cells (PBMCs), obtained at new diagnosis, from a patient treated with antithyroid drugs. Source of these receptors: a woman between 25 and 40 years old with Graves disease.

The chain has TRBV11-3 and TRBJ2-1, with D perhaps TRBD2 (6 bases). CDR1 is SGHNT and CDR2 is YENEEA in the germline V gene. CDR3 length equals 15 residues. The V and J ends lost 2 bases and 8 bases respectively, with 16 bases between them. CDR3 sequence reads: CASSLLAEGYDEQFF. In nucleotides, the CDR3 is TGTGCCAGCAGCTTATTAGCGGAGGGGTACGATGAGCAGTTCTTC.

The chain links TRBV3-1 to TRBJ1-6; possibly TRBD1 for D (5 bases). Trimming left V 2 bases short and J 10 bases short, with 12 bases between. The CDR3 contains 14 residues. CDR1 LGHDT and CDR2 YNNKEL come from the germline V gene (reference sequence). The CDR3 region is CASSQTGANSPLHF. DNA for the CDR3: TGTGCCAGCAGCCAAACCGGGGCGAACTCACCCCTCCACTTT.

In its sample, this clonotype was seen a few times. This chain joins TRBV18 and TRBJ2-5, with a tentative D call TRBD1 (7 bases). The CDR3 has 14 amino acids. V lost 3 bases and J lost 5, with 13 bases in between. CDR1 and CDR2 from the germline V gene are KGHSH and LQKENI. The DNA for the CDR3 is TGTGCCAGCTCACCGGGGGACAGCGGGGAGACCCAGTACTTC. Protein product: CASSPGDSGETQYF.

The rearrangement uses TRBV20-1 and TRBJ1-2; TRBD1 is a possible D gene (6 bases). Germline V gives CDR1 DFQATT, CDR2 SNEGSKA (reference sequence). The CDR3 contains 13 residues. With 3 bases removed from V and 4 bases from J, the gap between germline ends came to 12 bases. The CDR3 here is CSARGARAYGYTF. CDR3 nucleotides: TGCAGTGCTAGGGGGGCCAGGGCCTATGGCTACACCTTC.

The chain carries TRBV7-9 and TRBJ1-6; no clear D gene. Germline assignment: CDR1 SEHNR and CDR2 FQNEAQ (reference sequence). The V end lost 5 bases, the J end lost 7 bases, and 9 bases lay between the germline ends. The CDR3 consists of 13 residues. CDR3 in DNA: TGTGCCAGCAGCCTTCTCCTGAATTCACCCCTCCACTTT. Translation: CASSLLLNSPLHF.

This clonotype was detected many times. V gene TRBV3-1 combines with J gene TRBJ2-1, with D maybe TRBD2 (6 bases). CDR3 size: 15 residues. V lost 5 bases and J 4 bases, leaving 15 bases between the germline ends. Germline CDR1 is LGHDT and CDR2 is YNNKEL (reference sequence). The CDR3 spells CASSFKRALYNEQFF. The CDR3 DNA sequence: TGTGCCAGCAGCTTTAAGCGGGCACTTTACAATGAGCAGTTCTTC.

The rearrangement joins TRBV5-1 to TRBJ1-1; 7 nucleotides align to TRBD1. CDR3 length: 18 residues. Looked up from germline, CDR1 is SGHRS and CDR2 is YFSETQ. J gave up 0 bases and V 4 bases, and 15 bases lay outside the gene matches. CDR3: CASSLEPRDRGMNTEAFF. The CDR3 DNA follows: TGCGCCAGCAGCCTAGAACCTCGGGACAGAGGGATGAACACTGAAGCTTTCTTT.

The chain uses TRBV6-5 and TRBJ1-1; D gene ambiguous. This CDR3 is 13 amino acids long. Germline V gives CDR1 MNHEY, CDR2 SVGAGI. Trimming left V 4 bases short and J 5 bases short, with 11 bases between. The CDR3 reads CASSSWVGTEAFF. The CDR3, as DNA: TGTGCCAGCAGTTCGTGGGTGGGGACTGAAGCTTTCTTT.

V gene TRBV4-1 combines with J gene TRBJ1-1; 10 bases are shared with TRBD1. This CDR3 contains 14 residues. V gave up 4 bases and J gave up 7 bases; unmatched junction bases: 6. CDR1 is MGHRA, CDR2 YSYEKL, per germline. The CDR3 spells CASSPGTGEGEAFF. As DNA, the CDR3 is TGCGCCAGCAGCCCCGGGACAGGGGAGGGTGAAGCTTTCTTT.

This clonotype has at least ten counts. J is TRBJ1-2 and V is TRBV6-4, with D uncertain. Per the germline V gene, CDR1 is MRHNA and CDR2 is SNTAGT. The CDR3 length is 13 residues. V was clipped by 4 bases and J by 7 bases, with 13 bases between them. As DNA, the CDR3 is TGTGCCAGCAGTGGTTCCTTTTTCGGTGGCTACACCTTC. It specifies CASSGSFFGGYTF.

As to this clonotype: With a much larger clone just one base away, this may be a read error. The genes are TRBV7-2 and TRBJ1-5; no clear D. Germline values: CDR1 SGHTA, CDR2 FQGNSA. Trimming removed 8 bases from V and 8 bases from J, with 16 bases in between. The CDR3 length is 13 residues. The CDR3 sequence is CASGSTAVEPQHF. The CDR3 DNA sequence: TGTGCCAGCGGTTCTACGGCGGTAGAGCCCCAGCATTTT.

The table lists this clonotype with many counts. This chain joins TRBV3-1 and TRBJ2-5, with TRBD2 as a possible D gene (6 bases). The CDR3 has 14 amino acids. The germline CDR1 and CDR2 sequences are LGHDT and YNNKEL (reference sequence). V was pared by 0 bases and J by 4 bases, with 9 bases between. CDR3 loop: CASSQDVGGETQYF. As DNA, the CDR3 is TGTGCCAGCAGCCAAGACGTGGGGGGAGAGACCCAGTACTTC.

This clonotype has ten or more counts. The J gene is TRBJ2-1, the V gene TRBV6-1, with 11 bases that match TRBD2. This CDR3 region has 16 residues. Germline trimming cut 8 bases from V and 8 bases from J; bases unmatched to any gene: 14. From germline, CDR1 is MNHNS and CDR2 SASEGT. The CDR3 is CASSRRASGRIDEQFF. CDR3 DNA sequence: TGTGCCAGCTCTCGACGCGCTAGCGGGAGGATCGATGAGCAGTTCTTC.

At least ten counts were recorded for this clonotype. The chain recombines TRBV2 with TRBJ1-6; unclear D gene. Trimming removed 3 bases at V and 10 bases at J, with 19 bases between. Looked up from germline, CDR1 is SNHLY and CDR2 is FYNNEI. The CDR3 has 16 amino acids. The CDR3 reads CASSDMARSVRSPLHF. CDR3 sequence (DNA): TGTGCCAGCAGTGATATGGCCAGGAGTGTAAGGTCACCCCTCCACTTT.

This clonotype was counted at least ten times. The CDR3 spells CASMEYDTGELFF. CDR3 DNA sequence: TGCGCCAGCATGGAGTATGACACCGGGGAGCTGTTTTTT. The J gene is TRBJ2-2, the V gene TRBV4-1; D remains unclear. CDR3 size: 13 residues. CDR1 MGHRA and CDR2 YSYEKL come from the germline V gene. Trimming cost V 7 bases and J 3 bases, with 9 bases left between them.

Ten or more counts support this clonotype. CDR3 sequence: CASSDQGLGSDEQYF. DNA of the CDR3: TGTGCCAGTAGTGACCAGGGACTTGGATCCGACGAGCAGTACTTC. J is TRBJ2-7 and V is TRBV19; D might be TRBD2 (6 bases). From germline, CDR1 is LNHDA and CDR2 SQIVND (reference sequence). With 5 bases removed from V and 5 bases from J, the gap between germline ends came to 19 bases. This CDR3 has 15 residues.

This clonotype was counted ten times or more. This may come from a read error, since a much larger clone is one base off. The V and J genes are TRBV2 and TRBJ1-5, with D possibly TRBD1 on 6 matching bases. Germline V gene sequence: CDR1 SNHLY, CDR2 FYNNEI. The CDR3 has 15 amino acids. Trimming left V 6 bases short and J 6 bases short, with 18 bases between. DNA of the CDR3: TGTGCCAGCAGGTCACGGGGGGCGTGGGGTCAGCCCCAGCATTTT. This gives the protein CASRSRGAWGQPQHF.

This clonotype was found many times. CDR3 sequence: CASSLAWKSSYEQYF. CDR3 sequence (DNA): TGTGCCAGCAGTTTAGCATGGAAAAGCTCCTACGAGCAGTACTTC. The chain combines TRBV12-3 or TRBV12-4 with TRBJ2-7; D is uncertain. This CDR3 spans 15 amino acids. V lost 0 bases, J lost 0 bases, and 9 bases lay in between.

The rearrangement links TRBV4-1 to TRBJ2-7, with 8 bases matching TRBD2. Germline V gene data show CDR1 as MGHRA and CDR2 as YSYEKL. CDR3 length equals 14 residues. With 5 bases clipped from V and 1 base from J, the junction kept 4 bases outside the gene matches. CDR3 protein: CASSVPGGSYEQYF. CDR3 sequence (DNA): TGCGCCAGCAGCGTCCCGGGAGGGTCCTACGAGCAGTACTTC.

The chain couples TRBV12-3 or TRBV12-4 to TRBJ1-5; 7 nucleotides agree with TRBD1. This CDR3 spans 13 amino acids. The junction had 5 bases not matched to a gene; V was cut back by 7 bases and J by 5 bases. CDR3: CASTSTGHQPQHF. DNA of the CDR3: TGTGCCAGCACCTCGACAGGGCATCAGCCCCAGCATTTT.

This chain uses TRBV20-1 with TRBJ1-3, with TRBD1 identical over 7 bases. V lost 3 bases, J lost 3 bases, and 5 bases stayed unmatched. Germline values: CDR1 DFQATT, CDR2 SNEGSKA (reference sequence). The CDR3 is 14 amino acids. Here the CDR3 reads CSASDRTGGNTIYF. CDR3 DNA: TGCAGTGCTAGTGACAGGACAGGTGGAAACACCATATATTTT.

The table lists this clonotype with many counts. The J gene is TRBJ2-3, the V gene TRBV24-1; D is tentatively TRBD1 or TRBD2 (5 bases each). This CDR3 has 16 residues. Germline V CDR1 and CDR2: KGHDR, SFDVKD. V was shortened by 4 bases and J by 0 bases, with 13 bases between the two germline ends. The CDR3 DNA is TGTGCCACCAGTGACCGGGACGGCCGAAGCACAGATACGCAGTATTTT. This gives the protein CATSDRDGRSTDTQYF.

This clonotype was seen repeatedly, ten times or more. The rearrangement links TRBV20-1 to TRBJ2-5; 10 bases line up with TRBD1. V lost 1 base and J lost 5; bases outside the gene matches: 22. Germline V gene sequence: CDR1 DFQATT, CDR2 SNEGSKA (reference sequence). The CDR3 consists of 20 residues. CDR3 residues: CSARGGELRDRGQIRETQYF. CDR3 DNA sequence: TGCAGTGCTAGAGGCGGAGAACTTCGGGACAGGGGCCAGATTAGGGAGACCCAGTACTTC.